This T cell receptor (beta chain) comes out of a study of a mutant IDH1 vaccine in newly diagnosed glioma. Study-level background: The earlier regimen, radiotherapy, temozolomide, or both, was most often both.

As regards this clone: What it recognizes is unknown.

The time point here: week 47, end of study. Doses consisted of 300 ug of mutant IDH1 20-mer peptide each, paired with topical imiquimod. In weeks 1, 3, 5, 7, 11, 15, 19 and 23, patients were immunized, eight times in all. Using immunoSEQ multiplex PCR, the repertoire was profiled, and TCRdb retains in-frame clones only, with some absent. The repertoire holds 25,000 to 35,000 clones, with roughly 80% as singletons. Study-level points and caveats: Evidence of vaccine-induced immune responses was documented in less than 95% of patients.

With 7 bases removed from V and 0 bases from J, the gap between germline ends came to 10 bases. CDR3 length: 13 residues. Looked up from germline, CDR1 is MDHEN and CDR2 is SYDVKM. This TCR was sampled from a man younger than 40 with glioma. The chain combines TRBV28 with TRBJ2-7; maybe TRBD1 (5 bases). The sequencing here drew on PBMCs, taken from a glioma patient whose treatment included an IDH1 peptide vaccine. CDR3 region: CASTKDNSYEQYF. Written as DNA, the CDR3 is TGTGCCAGCACCAAGGACAACTCCTACGAGCAGTACTTC.